These 17 T cell receptor beta chains came from one sample sequenced in a study of early T cells in non-severe SARS-CoV-2 infection. TCRdb reprocessed the 5' RACE reads via MiXCR and lists one record per CDR3 protein. The sample shows some 98,000 distinct CDR3 sequences, 9.5% to 11% of them seen only once. Material: whole blood. The receptor source for this set is an adult who was a healthcare worker with PCR-confirmed SARS-CoV-2 infection or an uninfected control (not recorded which).

The table lists this clonotype with a few counts. This chain connects TRBV7-9 to TRBJ1-2; a possible D gene is TRBD1 (6 bases). The CDR3 consists of 14 residues. Germline V lookup: CDR1 SEHNR, CDR2 FQNEAQ (reference sequence). V lost 6 bases and J lost 8, with 19 bases in between. CDR3: CASSSRQVEEGYTF. As DNA, the CDR3 is TGTGCCAGCAGTAGTCGACAGGTTGAGGAAGGCTACACCTTC.

The V gene is TRBV7-3, the J gene TRBJ2-2; maybe TRBD2 (6 bases). Between the trimmed V and J ends, which lost 5 bases and 3 bases, there was a span of 16 bases. The germline CDR1 and CDR2 sequences are SGHTA and FQGTGA. The length of the CDR3 is 16 residues. The CDR3 bases are TGTGCCAGCAGCCCTAGGGGACTTTTATACACCGGGGAGCTGTTTTTT. Translated: CASSPRGLLYTGELFF.

This clonotype came up a few times. The chain is built from TRBV4-1 and TRBJ1-1; D is uncertain. The V and J ends lost 4 bases and 4 bases respectively, with 10 bases between them. Germline values: CDR1 MGHRA, CDR2 YSYEKL. CDR3 size: 13 residues. The DNA of the CDR3 is TGCGCCAGCAGCCCGGTGCGGGGCACTGAAGCTTTCTTT. The encoded protein is CASSPVRGTEAFF.

This clonotype was seen only a few times. CDR3 DNA: TGTGCCATCAGGGCGATTAGCAATCAGCCCCAGCATTTT. Protein sequence: CAIRAISNQPQHF. The J gene is TRBJ1-5, the V gene TRBV10-3; D uncertain. V was pared by 6 bases and J by 0 bases, with 6 bases between. Germline lookup yields CDR1 ENHRY and CDR2 SYGVKD. The CDR3 is made up of 13 amino acids.

Here the CDR3 DNA reads TGCAGTGCCTTACCCTCTTCGGATGAAAAACTGTTTTTT. It specifies CSALPSSDEKLFF. This chain connects TRBV20-1 to TRBJ1-4, with unresolved D. Trimming stripped 6 bases from V and 6 bases from J, with 14 bases between. The CDR3 consists of 13 residues. CDR1 is DFQATT, CDR2 SNEGSKA, per germline (reference sequence).

A few counts support this clonotype. This chain links TRBV2 with TRBJ1-5; a possible D gene is TRBD1 (5 bases). V gave up 8 bases and J gave up 2 bases, with 13 bases separating them. The CDR3 has 14 amino acids. CDR1 SNHLY and CDR2 FYNNEI come from the germline V gene. The chain's CDR3 is CASQGMTGNQPQHF. In DNA, the CDR3 is TGTGCCAGCCAGGGAATGACGGGCAATCAGCCCCAGCATTTT.

This chain links TRBV5-1 with TRBJ2-5; unclear D gene. V lost 3 bases to trimming and J lost 2 bases, with 14 bases between them. The CDR3 runs 15 residues. Germline assignment: CDR1 SGHRS and CDR2 YFSETQ. The CDR3 protein is CASSSTEVGQETQYF. The CDR3 DNA sequence: TGCGCCAGCAGCTCCACGGAAGTAGGGCAAGAGACCCAGTACTTC.

There are many counts of this clonotype. The V call is TRBV5-1, the J call TRBJ2-5; 7 nucleotides match TRBD1. The CDR3 is made up of 15 amino acids. Germline V CDR1 and CDR2: SGHRS, YFSETQ. Trimming cost V 2 bases and J 0 bases; bases outside gene matches: 4. CDR3 bases: TGCGCCAGCAGCTTAGGGACAGAGTACCAAGAGACCCAGTACTTC. Amino acids: CASSLGTEYQETQYF.

The gene calls are TRBV4-2 and TRBJ2-7; TRBD2 agrees at 8 bases. The ends lost 4 bases at V and 1 base at J; junction bases unmatched: 6. Germline V CDR1 and CDR2: LGHNA, YNFKEQ. The CDR3 loop spans 15 amino acids. The CDR3 DNA reads TGTGCCAGCAGCCGGGGGATAGCGGGATCCTACGAGCAGTACTTC. This codes for CASSRGIAGSYEQYF.

This clonotype was detected ten times or more. The rearrangement uses TRBV29-1 and TRBJ1-2; TRBD1 matches 7 bases. Per the germline V gene, CDR1 is SQVTM and CDR2 is ANQGSEA. The CDR3 has 14 residues. V lost 1 base to trimming and J lost 4 bases; unmatched junction nucleotides: 6. The CDR3: CSVEGDRDSYGYTF. The CDR3 nucleotides read TGCAGCGTTGAAGGCGACAGGGATAGCTATGGCTACACCTTC.

The table lists this clonotype with many counts. V and J are TRBV10-3 and TRBJ1-5, with D tentatively TRBD1 (6 bases). Trimming removed 5 bases from V and 7 bases from J, with 18 bases in between. The CDR3 is 15 residues long. Germline CDR1 is ENHRY and CDR2 is SYGVKD. The chain's CDR3 is CAISPSDSTLQPQHF. CDR3 coding DNA: TGTGCCATCAGTCCATCGGACAGTACCCTACAGCCCCAGCATTTT.

The chain combines TRBV27 with TRBJ1-2; no reliable D call. The CDR3 extends over 13 amino acids. Germline CDR1 and CDR2: MNHEY and SMNVEV (reference sequence). V lost 4 bases and J lost 0, with 6 bases in between. CDR3 in amino acids: CASSYRANYGYTF. The CDR3 nucleotides read TGTGCCAGCAGTTATAGAGCTAACTATGGCTACACCTTC.

This clonotype came up many times. The chain links TRBV19 to TRBJ1-5; no firm D call. Trimming cost V 4 bases and J 6 bases, with 10 bases left between them. The CDR3 is 13 amino acids. In germline, CDR1 is LNHDA, CDR2 SQIVND (reference sequence). The CDR3 DNA follows: TGTGCCAGTAGTAAAGGAGACGGTCAGCCCCAGCATTTT. It translates to CASSKGDGQPQHF.

Remarks on this clonotype: Because the CDR3 is missing its conserved closing phenylalanine or tryptophan, this is likely a read error. It is unclear where the CDR3 begins or ends on the DNA, so no DNA is shown, and the CDR3 is as TCRdb lists it. The chain is built from TRBV5-1 and TRBJ2-3; the tabulated D call, TRBD1, remains unverified against the DNA. The CDR3 has 15 amino acids, counting both end residues. Looked up from germline, CDR1 is SGHRS and CDR2 is YFSETQ. CDR3 protein: CASSLEGGRPDTRYS.

This clonotype showed up just a few times. This chain uses TRBV11-2 with TRBJ1-1; D is undetermined. Germline V lookup: CDR1 SGHAT, CDR2 FQNNGV. V was shortened by 3 bases and J by 4 bases, with 6 bases between the two germline ends. This CDR3 region has 12 residues. CDR3 in DNA: TGTGCCAGCAGCTTCGAAGGCACTGAAGCTTTCTTT. Its translation: CASSFEGTEAFF.

This rearrangement joins TRBV7-2 to TRBJ1-3; maybe TRBD1 (5 bases). This CDR3 is 14 amino acids long. V lost 5 bases and J lost 1, with 9 bases in between. Germline-derived CDR1 and CDR2 are SGHTA and FQGNSA. For the CDR3, the DNA is TGTGCCAGCAGCCCAGGGAATTCTGGAAACACCATATATTTT. It is translated as CASSPGNSGNTIYF.

This clonotype was counted ten times or more. This chain links TRBV29-1 with TRBJ2-7; 8 bases align to TRBD1. V lost 5 bases and J lost 6; bases outside the gene matches: 6. Germline assignment: CDR1 SQVTM and CDR2 ANQGSEA. This CDR3 contains 12 residues. CDR3 sequence reads: CSVSTGEREQYF. In DNA, the CDR3 is TGCAGCGTTTCGACAGGGGAGCGCGAGCAGTACTTC.